This TCR beta chain was identified in a study of tumor-infiltrating lymphocytes in primary liver carcinoma. At the level of the study: Those enrolled were patients of both sexes, who were aged 30 to 69 years.

Researchers generated TCR beta cDNA from around 510 ng of total RNA, relying on a constant-region primer. Generation of the TCR beta libraries relied on three nested multiplex PCR rounds using slightly modified ARM-PCR. With TRBV1-TRBV30 forward primers and a C-beta reverse primer, the first two PCR rounds were run for nine to eleven cycles each. TCRdb re-derived calls from the multiplex PCR reads in MiXCR, one entry per CDR3 protein. The sample lists 40,000 to 45,000 distinct CDR3 sequences; approximately 70% were seen once. The length of the CDR3 is 15 residues. The junction had 8 bases not matched to a gene; V was cut back by 5 bases and J by 8 bases. Germline values: CDR1 SGHAT, CDR2 FQNNGV. RNA and DNA were co-extracted from 20-30 mg of unsorted bulk tissue. Among the patients, all had chronic HBV infection and none had been treated. Regarding this clonotype: Its antigen is unknown.

Overall study findings and caveats: Tumor region pairs showed greater overlap than either tumor-adjacent or tumor-blood pairs did.

This TCR derives from a man aged 35-49 years with primary liver carcinoma and hepatitis B virus infection. Sequenced input: liver tumor tissue from sampling region 2. Subset denoted: tumor region T2, inferior pole. The V call is TRBV11-2, the J call TRBJ2-1; TRBD2 matches at 11 bases. Here the CDR3 reads CASSREVAGGDEQFF. CDR3 nucleotide sequence: TGTGCCAGCAGCCGGGAAGTAGCGGGAGGGGATGAGCAGTTCTTC.